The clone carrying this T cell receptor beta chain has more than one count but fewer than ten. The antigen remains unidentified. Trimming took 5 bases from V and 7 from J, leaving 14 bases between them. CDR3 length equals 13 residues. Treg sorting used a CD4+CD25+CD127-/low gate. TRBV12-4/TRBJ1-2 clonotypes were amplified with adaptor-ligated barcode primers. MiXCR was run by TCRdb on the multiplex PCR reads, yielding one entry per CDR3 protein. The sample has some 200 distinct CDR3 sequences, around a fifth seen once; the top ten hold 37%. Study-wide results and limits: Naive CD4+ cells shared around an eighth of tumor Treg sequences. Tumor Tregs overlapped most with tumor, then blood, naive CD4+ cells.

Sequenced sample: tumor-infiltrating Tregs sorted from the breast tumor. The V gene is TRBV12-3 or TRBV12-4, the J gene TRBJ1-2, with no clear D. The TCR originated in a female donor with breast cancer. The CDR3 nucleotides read TGTGCCAGCAGTCGTGGGGTGCATACTGGCTACACCTTC. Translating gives CASSRGVHTGYTF.